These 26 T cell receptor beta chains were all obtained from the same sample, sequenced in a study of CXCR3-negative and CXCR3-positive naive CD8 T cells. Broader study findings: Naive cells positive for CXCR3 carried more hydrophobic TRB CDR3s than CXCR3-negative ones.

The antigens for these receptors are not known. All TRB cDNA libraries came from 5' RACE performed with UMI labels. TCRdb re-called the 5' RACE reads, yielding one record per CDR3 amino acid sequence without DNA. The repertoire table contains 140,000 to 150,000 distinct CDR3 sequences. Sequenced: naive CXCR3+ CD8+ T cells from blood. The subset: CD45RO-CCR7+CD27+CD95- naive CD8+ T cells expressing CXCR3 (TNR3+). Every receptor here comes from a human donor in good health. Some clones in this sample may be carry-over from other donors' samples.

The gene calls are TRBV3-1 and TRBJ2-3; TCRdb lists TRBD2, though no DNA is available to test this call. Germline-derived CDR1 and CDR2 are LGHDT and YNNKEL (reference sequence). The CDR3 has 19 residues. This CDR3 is CASSQAGTSGDTNTDTQYF.

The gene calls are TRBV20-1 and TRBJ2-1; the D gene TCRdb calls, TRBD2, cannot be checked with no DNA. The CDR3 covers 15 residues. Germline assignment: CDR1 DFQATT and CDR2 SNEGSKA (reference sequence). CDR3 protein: CSAHSLAGTYNEQFF.

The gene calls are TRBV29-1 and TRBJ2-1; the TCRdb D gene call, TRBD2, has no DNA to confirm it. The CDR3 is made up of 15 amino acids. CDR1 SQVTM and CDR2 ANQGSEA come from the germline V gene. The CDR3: CSVEPSGSEVREQFF.

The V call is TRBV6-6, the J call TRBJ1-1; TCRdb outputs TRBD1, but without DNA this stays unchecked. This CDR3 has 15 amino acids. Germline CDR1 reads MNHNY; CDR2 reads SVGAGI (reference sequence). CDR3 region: CASSYGRVLNTEAFF.

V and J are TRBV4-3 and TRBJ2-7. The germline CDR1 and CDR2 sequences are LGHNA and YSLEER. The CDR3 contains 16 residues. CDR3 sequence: CASSQKATISSYEQYF.

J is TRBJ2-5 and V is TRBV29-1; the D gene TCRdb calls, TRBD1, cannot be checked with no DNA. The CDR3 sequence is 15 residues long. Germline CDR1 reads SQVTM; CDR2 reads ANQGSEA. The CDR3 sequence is CSVDMGRGTQETQYF.

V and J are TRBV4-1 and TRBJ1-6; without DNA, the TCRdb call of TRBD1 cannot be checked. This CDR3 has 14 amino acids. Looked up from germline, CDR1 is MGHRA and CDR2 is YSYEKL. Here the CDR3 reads CASSQWPGNSPLHF.

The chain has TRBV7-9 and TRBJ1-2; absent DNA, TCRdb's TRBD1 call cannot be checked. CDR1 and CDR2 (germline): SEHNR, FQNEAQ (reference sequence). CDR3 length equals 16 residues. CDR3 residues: CASSSPRDRVGDGYTF.

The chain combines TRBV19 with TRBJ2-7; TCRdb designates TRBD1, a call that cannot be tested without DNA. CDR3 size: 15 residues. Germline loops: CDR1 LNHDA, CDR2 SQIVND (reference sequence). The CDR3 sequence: CASSIAGAGVDEQYF.

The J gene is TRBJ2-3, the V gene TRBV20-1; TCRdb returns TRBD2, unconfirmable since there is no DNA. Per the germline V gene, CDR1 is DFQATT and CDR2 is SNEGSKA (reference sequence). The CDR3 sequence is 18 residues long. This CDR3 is CSARDLFGTRANTDTQYF.

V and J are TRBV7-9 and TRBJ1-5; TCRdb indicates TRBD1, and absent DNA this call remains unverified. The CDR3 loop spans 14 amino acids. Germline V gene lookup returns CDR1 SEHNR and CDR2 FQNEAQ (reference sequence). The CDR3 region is CASSLNRDDQPQHF.

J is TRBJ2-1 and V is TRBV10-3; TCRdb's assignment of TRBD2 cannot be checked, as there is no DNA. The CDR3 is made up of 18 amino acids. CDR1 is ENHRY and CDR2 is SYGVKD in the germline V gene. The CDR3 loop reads CAISDVSGGPSSYNEQFF.

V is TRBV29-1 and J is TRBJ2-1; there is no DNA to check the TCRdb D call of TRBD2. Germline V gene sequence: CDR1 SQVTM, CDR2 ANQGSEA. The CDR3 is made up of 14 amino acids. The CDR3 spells CSVVERDYVNEQFF.

The CDR3 is CASSDGRTYEQYF. This sequence joins TRBV28 and TRBJ2-7. Germline V gene data show CDR1 as MDHEN and CDR2 as SYDVKM. The CDR3 runs to 13 residues.

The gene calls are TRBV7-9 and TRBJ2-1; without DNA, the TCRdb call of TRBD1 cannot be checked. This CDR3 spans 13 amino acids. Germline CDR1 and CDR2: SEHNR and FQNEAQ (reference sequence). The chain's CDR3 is CASSWGGGDEQFF.

The CDR3 region is CASSSPDNWGFTDTQYF. V gene TRBV7-9 combines with J gene TRBJ2-3; absent DNA, TCRdb's TRBD1 call cannot be checked. CDR3 size: 17 residues. Germline V CDR1 and CDR2: SEHNR, FQNEAQ (reference sequence).

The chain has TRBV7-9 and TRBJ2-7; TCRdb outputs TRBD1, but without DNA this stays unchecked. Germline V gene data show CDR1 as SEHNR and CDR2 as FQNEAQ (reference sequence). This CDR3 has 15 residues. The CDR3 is CASSSYGQRGYEQYF.

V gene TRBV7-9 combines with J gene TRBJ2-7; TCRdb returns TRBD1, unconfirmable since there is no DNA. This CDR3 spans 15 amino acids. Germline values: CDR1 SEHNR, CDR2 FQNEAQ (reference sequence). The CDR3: CASTPLTRESYEQYF.

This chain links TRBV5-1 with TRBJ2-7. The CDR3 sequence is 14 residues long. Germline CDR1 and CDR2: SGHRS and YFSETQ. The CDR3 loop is CASSLGSVPYEQYF.

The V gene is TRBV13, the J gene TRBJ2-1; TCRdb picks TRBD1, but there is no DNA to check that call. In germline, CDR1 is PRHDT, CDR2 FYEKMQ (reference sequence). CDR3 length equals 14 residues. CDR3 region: CASSPEQDWDEQFF.

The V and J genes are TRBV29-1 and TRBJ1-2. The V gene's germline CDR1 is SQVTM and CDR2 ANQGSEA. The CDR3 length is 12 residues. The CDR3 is CSVGEGNYGYTF.

This CDR3 is CASSPVGYEQFF. The chain is built from TRBV5-1 and TRBJ2-1. This CDR3 comprises 12 residues. Germline CDR1 is SGHRS and CDR2 is YFSETQ.

This CDR3 reads CASSDWDRVTGYTF. The chain is built from TRBV25-1 and TRBJ1-2; the TRBD1 assignment by TCRdb is unverifiable without DNA. The CDR3 contains 14 residues. Germline values: CDR1 MGHDK, CDR2 SYGVNS.

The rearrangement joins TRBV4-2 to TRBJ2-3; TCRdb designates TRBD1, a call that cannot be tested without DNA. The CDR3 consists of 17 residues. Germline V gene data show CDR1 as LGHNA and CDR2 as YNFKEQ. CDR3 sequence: CASSQDFRTGVTDTQYF.

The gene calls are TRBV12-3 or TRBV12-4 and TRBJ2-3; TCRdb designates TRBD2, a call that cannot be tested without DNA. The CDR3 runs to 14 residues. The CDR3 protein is CAIMTSGRPDTQYF.

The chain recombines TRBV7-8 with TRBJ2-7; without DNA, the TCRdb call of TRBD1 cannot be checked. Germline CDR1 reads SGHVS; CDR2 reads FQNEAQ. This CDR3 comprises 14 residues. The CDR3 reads CASSPSGNLYEQYF.